These T cell receptor beta chains were read from a single sample in a study of blood T cell repertoires in COVID-19. Repertoires were generated with immunoSEQ multiplex PCR, while TCRdb's copy carries only in-frame clones and drops some. The sample shows 100,000 to 120,000 clones, around nine tenths of them seen only once. Sequenced input: peripheral blood. The receptors here all came from an older woman who had recovered from COVID-19. CDR3s include the opening cysteine and the closing phenylalanine or tryptophan. Fields, in order: V gene, CDR3 length, J gene, CDR3 protein.

TRBV5-4	13	TRBJ1-4	CASSLGPGEKLFF
TRBV24-1	16	TRBJ1-1	CATSDPWGHLNTEAFF
TRBV19	15	TRBJ2-5	CASRASRGVEETQYF
TRBV6-5	14	TRBJ2-3	CASGRGLSTDTQYF
TRBV5-8	16	TRBJ2-4	CASSILAGGAKNIQYF
TRBV7-2	16	TRBJ2-5	CASSPQRGHREETQYF
TRBV19	14	TRBJ1-2	CASSIRESLYGYTF
TRBV6-5	15	TRBJ1-5	CASSPGLFYGQPQHF
TRBV24-1	15	TRBJ1-3	CATSDSRQGRNTIYF
TRBV4-2	18	TRBJ1-3	CASSQARSGRGTYGTIYF
TRBV4-3	15	TRBJ1-4	CASSQRTGGREKLFF
TRBV7-2	17	TRBJ2-1	CASSLVARASLRSEQFF
TRBV5-4	15	TRBJ2-2	CASSPHPNSRGELFF
TRBV9	13	TRBJ1-2	CASSVDSNYGYTF
TRBV7-2	15	TRBJ2-3	CASSSAGGSTDTQYF
TRBV5-6	15	TRBJ2-7	CASSLAGTSEDEQYF
TRBV9	14	TRBJ1-4	CASNRQGTNEKLFF
TRBV11-3	14	TRBJ1-2	CASSPGTGSYGYTF
TRBV5-5	16	TRBJ2-5	CASSLGDRGPQETQYF
TRBV7-2	15	TRBJ2-1	CASSLVRGTYNEQFF
TRBV4-2	16	TRBJ2-5	CASSQVGTSGQETQYF
TRBV7-2	15	TRBJ2-7	CASSPGTGLLDEQYF
TRBV19	15	TRBJ1-5	CASRDTPFGNQPQHF
TRBV6-5	15	TRBJ1-5	CASILDRGGSQPQHF
TRBV6-5	15	TRBJ1-1	CASSYAYRGNTEAFF
TRBV6-5	15	TRBJ1-1	CASSYDRGGTTEAFF
TRBV30	14	TRBJ2-1	CAWGTGTSYNEQFF
TRBV18	16	TRBJ2-2	CASSLQGQGNTGELFF
TRBV6-5	14	TRBJ2-7	CASSYLGGAYEQYF
TRBV28	15	TRBJ2-1	CASSRLFSSYNEQFF
TRBV2	12	TRBJ2-5	CASSDRAATQYF
TRBV2	16	TRBJ2-1	CASRLRTSGGYNEQFF
TRBV7-2	15	TRBJ2-2	CASSSTGLGTGELFF
TRBV6-2/TRBV6-3	14	TRBJ1-5	CASSYGALTQPQHF
TRBV3-1/TRBV3-2	16	TRBJ2-5	CASSQPLAGGAETQYF
TRBV11-2	14	TRBJ2-2	CASSHSGLNGELFF
TRBV11-3	17	TRBJ2-5	CASSLGLAASPEETQYF
TRBV4-2	14	TRBJ2-5	CASSIAGQQETQYF
TRBV7-2	15	TRBJ2-1	CASRRDSSSYNEQFF
TRBV29-1	12	TRBJ2-7	CSARQGLGEQYF
TRBV5-1	14	TRBJ1-1	CASSLGSGETEAFF
TRBV6-5	12	TRBJ2-5	CASSLVDSDQYF
TRBV7-2	13	TRBJ2-4	CASSFRGSDIQYF
TRBV7-6	15	TRBJ1-3	CASSLQGAPGNTIYF
TRBV2	15	TRBJ2-1	CASSEISGRAGEQFF
TRBV29-1	14	TRBJ1-4	CSANGAGEGEKLFF
TRBV28	13	TRBJ2-5	CASSLGGLETQYF
TRBV28	16	TRBJ2-3	CASSPGQLDFLDTQYF
TRBV5-1	15	TRBJ1-4	CASSAEAADNEKLFF
TRBV4-3	14	TRBJ2-7	CASSQRQGSYEQYF
TRBV4-2	15	TRBJ2-1	CAIRVAGGSYNEQFF
TRBV9	13	TRBJ1-1	CAVSRGDNTEAFF
TRBV7-2	14	TRBJ2-1	CASSLSLAGNEQFF
TRBV7-2	13	TRBJ1-1	CASSTTGGTEAFF
TRBV20-1	16	TRBJ1-4	CSASSTGAATNEKLFF